A single sample is the source of the 12 T cell receptor beta chains below, sequenced in a study of response to subunit inactivated influenza vaccine. TCRdb passed the RT-PCR reads through MiXCR, listing each CDR3 protein once. Among 550,000 to 600,000 distinct CDR3 sequences, around 11% were seen once, and the ten largest hold 10% to 13%. Material: PBMCs from blood, obtained on the day of vaccination. Source of these receptors: a man in his fifties who received an inactivated influenza vaccine.

This clonotype was counted between two and nine times. The chain joins TRBV18 to TRBJ1-1; 8 positions match TRBD1. The CDR3 totals 19 residues. With V trimmed by 1 base and J by 5 bases, 18 bases remained unmatched. CDR1 and CDR2 from the germline V gene are KGHSH and LQKENI. The CDR3 region is CASSPLPRTTGERETEAFF. The CDR3 nucleotides read TGTGCCAGCTCACCACTACCCCGGACGACAGGGGAACGTGAAACTGAAGCTTTCTTT.

V usage is TRBV11-2 and J usage is TRBJ1-6; D is ambiguous. CDR3 length equals 16 residues. The V end lost 5 bases, the J end lost 0 bases, and 11 bases lay between the germline ends. From germline, CDR1 is SGHAT and CDR2 FQNNGV. This CDR3 reads CASSLLMSSYNSPLHF. For the CDR3, the DNA is TGTGCCAGCAGCCTTCTTATGAGCTCCTATAATTCACCCCTCCACTTT.

Only a few counts were recorded for this clonotype. The chain joins TRBV7-9 to TRBJ2-6; D is undetermined. Germline V lookup: CDR1 SEHNR, CDR2 FQNEAQ (reference sequence). This CDR3 spans 15 amino acids. V dropped 1 base and J dropped 2 bases, with 6 bases sitting between them. The CDR3 nucleotides read TGTGCCAGCAGCTTAGGTCACCCTGGGGCCAACGTCCTGACTTTC. Its protein product is CASSLGHPGANVLTF.

The chain couples TRBV7-9 to TRBJ2-1; D ambiguous. In germline, CDR1 is SEHNR, CDR2 FQNEAQ (reference sequence). V lost 6 bases, J lost 10 bases, and 13 bases lay in between. CDR3 length equals 12 residues. DNA for the CDR3: TGTGCCAGCAGAGCCCCGAAGGGAGAGCAGTTCTTC. This codes for CASRAPKGEQFF.

J is TRBJ1-1 and V is TRBV28; D ambiguous. This CDR3 region has 12 residues. V gave up 10 bases and J gave up 0 bases, with 9 bases separating them. Germline CDR1 MDHEN, CDR2 SYDVKM. The CDR3 region is CATSSVNTEAFF. The CDR3 DNA reads as TGTGCCACGTCGTCGGTGAACACTGAAGCTTTCTTT.

The CDR3 loop is CSASPRNQPQHF. The CDR3 nucleotides read TGCAGTGCTAGTCCCAGGAATCAGCCCCAGCATTTT. The genes are TRBV20-1 and TRBJ1-5; no clear D gene. The germline V gene has CDR1 DFQATT and CDR2 SNEGSKA (reference sequence). The length of the CDR3 is 12 residues. Trimming pared 3 bases from V and 4 bases from J, leaving 7 bases between.

A few counts support this clonotype. This chain uses TRBV18 with TRBJ1-1, with a tentative D call TRBD1 (5 bases). V was cut by 3 bases and J by 5 bases, with 13 bases left in between. The length of the CDR3 is 14 residues. CDR1 is KGHSH and CDR2 is LQKENI in the germline V gene. The DNA for the CDR3 is TGTGCCAGCTCACCGGCGGGACGGCATACTGAAGCTTTCTTT. This sequence encodes CASSPAGRHTEAFF.

This clonotype occurred many times. The chain uses TRBV25-1 and TRBJ2-1; perhaps TRBD2 as D (6 bases). This CDR3 has 11 residues. With 6 bases removed from V and 9 bases from J, the gap between germline ends came to 9 bases. Germline-derived CDR1 and CDR2 are MGHDK and SYGVNS. DNA of the CDR3: TGTGCCAGCAGCGGGACTGTTGAGCAGTTCTTC. Amino acids: CASSGTVEQFF. Complete variable domain (other parts from reference TRBV25-1 and TRBJ2-1): EADIYQTPRYLVIGTGKKITLECSQTMGHDKMYWYQQDPGMELHLIHYSYGVNSTEKGDLSSESTVSRIRTEHFPLTLESARPSHTSQYLCASSGTVEQFFGPGTRLTVL.

The chain recombines TRBV28 with TRBJ2-7, with 7 nucleotides matching TRBD1. Germline V gene sequence: CDR1 MDHEN, CDR2 SYDVKM. The CDR3 runs 14 residues. V shed 6 bases, J shed 4 bases, and the junction held 9 bases outside the gene matches. CDR3 DNA sequence: TGTGCCAGCAGAACCGGGACAGTAACTTACGAGCAGTACTTC. Its protein product is CASRTGTVTYEQYF.

The chain uses TRBV27 and TRBJ2-1, with TRBD1 matching over 7 bases. CDR3 size: 13 residues. J gave up 8 bases and V 2 bases, and 3 bases lay outside the gene matches. Per germline, CDR1 MNHEY and CDR2 SMNVEV (reference sequence). The CDR3 here is CASSLKGAHEQFF. CDR3 bases: TGTGCCAGCAGTTTAAAGGGGGCCCATGAGCAGTTCTTC.

The V and J genes are TRBV6-2 or TRBV6-3 and TRBJ1-2; D unresolved. Between the trimmed V and J ends, which lost 6 bases and 8 bases, there was a span of 16 bases. The CDR3 is made up of 13 amino acids. Germline values: CDR1 MNHEY, CDR2 SVGEGT. CDR3 region: CASSYPLPGGYTF. The CDR3 DNA reads TGTGCCAGCAGCTACCCCTTGCCCGGCGGCTACACCTTC.

V usage is TRBV10-3 and J usage is TRBJ2-2, with 9 bases lining up with TRBD1. The CDR3 length is 15 residues. The trim removed 4 bases at V and 5 bases at J, leaving 5 bases unmatched. Germline CDR1 ENHRY, CDR2 SYGVKD. CDR3 in DNA: TGTGCCATCAGTGGTCCCGGGACAGGGACCGGGGAGCTGTTTTTT. Its protein product is CAISGPGTGTGELFF.